The present T cell receptor beta chain was sequenced within a study of T cell responses to AZD1222 COVID-19 vaccine. Study-wide results and limits: Spike was spanned by vaccine-associated CD4 TCRs, which were dominant at 160-218 and 743-854. Researchers took repertoire samples only after the peak T cell response had come.

About this clone: Its cognate antigen is unknown.

The germline V gene has CDR1 SGHTS and CDR2 YDEGEE. With 1 base removed from V and 4 bases from J, the gap between germline ends came to 8 bases. The CDR3 has 13 amino acids. Clones were read by immunoSEQ multiplex PCR, and TCRdb kept only the in-frame ones, dropping some. Altogether 140,000 to 150,000 clones are present, 75% to 90% being singletons, with the ten largest covering around 1.6%. The sequence came from an adult in good health. The chain couples TRBV5-8 to TRBJ1-2; D gene uncertain. Material: peripheral blood, obtained on day 0 of AZD1222 vaccination. CDR3 nucleotide sequence: TGTGCCAGCAGCTTGTCCACGGCCTATGGCTACACCTTC. Translated, it gives CASSLSTAYGYTF. Full variable domain (rest looked up from reference TRBV5-8 and TRBJ1-2): EAGVTQSPTHLIKTRGQQATLRCSPISGHTSVYWYQQALGLGLQFLLWYDEGEERNRGNFPPRFSGRQFPNYSSELNVNALELEDSALYLCASSLSTAYGYTFGSGTRLTVV.